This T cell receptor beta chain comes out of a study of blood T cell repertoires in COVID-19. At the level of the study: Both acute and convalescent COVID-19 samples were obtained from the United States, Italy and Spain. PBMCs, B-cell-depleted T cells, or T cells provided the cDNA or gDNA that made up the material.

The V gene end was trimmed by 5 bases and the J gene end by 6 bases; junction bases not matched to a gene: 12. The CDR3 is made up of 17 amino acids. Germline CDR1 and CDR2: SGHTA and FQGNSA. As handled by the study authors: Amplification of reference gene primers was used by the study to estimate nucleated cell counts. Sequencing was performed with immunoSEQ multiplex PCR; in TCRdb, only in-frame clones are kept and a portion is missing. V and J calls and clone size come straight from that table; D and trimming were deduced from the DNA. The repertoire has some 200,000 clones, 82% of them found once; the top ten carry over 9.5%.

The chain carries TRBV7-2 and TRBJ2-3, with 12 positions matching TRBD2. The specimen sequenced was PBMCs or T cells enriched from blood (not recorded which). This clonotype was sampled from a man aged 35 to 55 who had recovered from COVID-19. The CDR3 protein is CASSQRLTSGSTDTQYF. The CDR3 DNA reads TGTGCCAGCAGCCAACGATTGACTAGCGGGAGTACGGATACGCAGTATTTT.